This T cell receptor beta chain was profiled in a study of preoperative IRX-2 immunotherapy in early breast cancer. Clones were read by immunoSEQ multiplex PCR, and TCRdb kept only the in-frame ones, dropping some. The sample carries some 32,000 clones, roughly four fifths recorded once. CDR1 and CDR2 (germline): SGHRS, YFSETQ. V gave up 4 bases and J gave up 6 bases, with 16 bases separating them. This CDR3 comprises 14 residues. The treatment was: preoperative locoregional IRX-2 cytokine immunotherapy. Samples came from a phase Ib trial of preoperative locoregional IRX-2 cytokine immunotherapy. This chain uses TRBV5-1 with TRBJ1-1; D is unresolved. This TCR came from a human donor with breast cancer. Sequences were derived from lymph node tissue, sampled from a patient treated with IRX-2 immunotherapy. CDR3: CASSPGERRAEAFF. Here the CDR3 DNA reads TGCGCCAGCAGCCCCGGGGAGCGGCGTGCTGAAGCTTTCTTT.